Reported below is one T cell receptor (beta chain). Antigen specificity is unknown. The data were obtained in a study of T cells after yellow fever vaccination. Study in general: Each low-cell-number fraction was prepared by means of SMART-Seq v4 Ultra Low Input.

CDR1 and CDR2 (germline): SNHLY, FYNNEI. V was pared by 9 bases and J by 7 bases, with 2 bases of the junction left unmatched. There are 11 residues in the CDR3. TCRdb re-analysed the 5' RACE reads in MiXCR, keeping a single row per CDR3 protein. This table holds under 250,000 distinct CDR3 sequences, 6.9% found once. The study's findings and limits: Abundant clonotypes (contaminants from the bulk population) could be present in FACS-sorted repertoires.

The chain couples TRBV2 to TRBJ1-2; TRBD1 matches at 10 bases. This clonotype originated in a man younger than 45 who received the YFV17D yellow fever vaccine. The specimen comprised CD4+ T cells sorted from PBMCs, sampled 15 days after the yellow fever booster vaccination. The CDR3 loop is CARTGGSGYTF. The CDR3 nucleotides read TGTGCCAGGACAGGGGGCAGTGGCTACACCTTC.